These 15 T cell receptor beta chains originate from one sample sequenced in a study of PD-L1 blockade in urothelial cancer. Here immunoSEQ multiplex PCR was the method, and the copy in TCRdb shows in-frame clones only, minus some. In the table there are roughly 130,000 clones, approximately 84% of which are singletons. Indicated time point: pretreatment peripheral blood. Material: PBMCs, obtained around atezolizumab (anti-PD-L1) treatment. The source of these receptors is a middle-aged man with urothelial cancer.

The V gene is TRBV18, the J gene TRBJ1-1; the match to TRBD1 covers 8 bases. This CDR3 is built from 15 residues. CDR1 and CDR2 (germline): KGHSH, LQKENI. The V segment lost 1 base and the J segment 0 bases; nucleotides outside the gene matches: 1. As DNA, the CDR3 is TGTGCCAGCTCACCACAGACAGGGGTGAACACTGAAGCTTTCTTT. Its translation is CASSPQTGVNTEAFF.

This chain links TRBV30 with TRBJ1-2; D is unresolved. Per the germline V gene, CDR1 is GTSNPN and CDR2 is SVGIG (reference sequence). This CDR3 comprises 13 residues. Trimming took 6 bases from V and 0 from J, leaving 11 bases between them. CDR3 in DNA: TGTGCCTGTCTCCGAGAGTCTAACTATGGCTACACCTTC. Its translation is CACLRESNYGYTF.

J is TRBJ2-5 and V is TRBV10-3, with TRBD1 as a possible D gene (6 bases). The CDR3 extends over 13 amino acids. V shed 3 bases and J shed 5 bases, with 10 bases lying between them. In germline, CDR1 is ENHRY, CDR2 SYGVKD. Written as DNA, the CDR3 is TGTGCCATCAGTGAAGACAGGACGGAGACCCAGTACTTC. As protein: CAISEDRTETQYF.

V and J are TRBV7-9 and TRBJ1-4; 10 positions match TRBD1. The CDR3 has 15 amino acids. Germline CDR1 is SEHNR and CDR2 is FQNEAQ (reference sequence). The V segment lost 6 bases and the J segment 7 bases; nucleotides outside the gene matches: 8. The CDR3 protein is CASSPRQGAGEKLFF. The CDR3 DNA sequence: TGTGCCAGCAGTCCCCGACAGGGGGCTGGTGAAAAACTGTTTTTT.

The V and J genes are TRBV6-1 and TRBJ1-2, with 8 bases lining up with TRBD1. Germline-derived CDR1 and CDR2 are MNHNS and SASEGT. The J segment lost 6 bases and the V segment lost 8 bases, leaving 14 bases of the junction unmatched. CDR3 length: 15 amino acids. This CDR3 is CASPGKDRVFDGYTF. In nucleotides, the CDR3 is TGTGCCAGCCCCGGAAAGGACAGGGTATTCGATGGCTACACCTTC.

J is TRBJ2-1 and V is TRBV4-1; 12 bases line up with TRBD2. V was pared by 1 base and J by 5 bases, with 3 bases of the junction left unmatched. The CDR3 is made up of 16 amino acids. Looked up from germline, CDR1 is MGHRA and CDR2 is YSYEKL. Here the CDR3 DNA reads TGCGCCAGCAGCCAAGCGACTAGCGGGAGAGACAATGAGCAGTTCTTC. This gives the protein CASSQATSGRDNEQFF.

This chain links TRBV2 with TRBJ2-1; TRBD2 is a possible D gene (5 bases). The CDR3 is 12 amino acids. Trimming cost V 4 bases and J 5 bases, with 6 bases left between them. Germline V CDR1 and CDR2: SNHLY, FYNNEI. The CDR3 DNA is TGTGCCAGCAGTGGGGGAGACAATGAGCAGTTCTTC. Protein product: CASSGGDNEQFF.

The chain uses TRBV7-2 and TRBJ2-5, with 9 bases fitting TRBD1. This CDR3 has 15 residues. The V gene's germline CDR1 is SGHTA and CDR2 FQGNSA. Trimming removed 3 bases from V and 4 bases from J; junction bases left unmatched: 6. CDR3 loop: CASSFRGQGRETQYF. The CDR3 DNA follows: TGTGCCAGCAGCTTTCGGGGACAGGGACGAGAGACCCAGTACTTC.

The table lists this clone with a count of one. The rearrangement uses TRBV5-1 and TRBJ2-7; a possible D gene is TRBD2 (6 bases). V lost 2 bases and J lost 2, with 11 bases in between. In germline, CDR1 is SGHRS, CDR2 YFSETQ. The CDR3 contains 14 residues. The DNA of the CDR3 is TGCGCCAGCAGCTTACGCGGGACGACCTACGAGCAGTACTTC. The encoded protein is CASSLRGTTYEQYF.

This clone turned up a few times. CDR3 sequence: CASISVNTEAFF. Written as DNA, the CDR3 is TGTGCCAGCATCTCGGTGAACACTGAAGCTTTCTTT. The chain uses TRBV28 and TRBJ1-1; unclear D gene. Germline V gene lookup returns CDR1 MDHEN and CDR2 SYDVKM. V was trimmed by 7 bases and J by 0 bases, leaving 6 bases between them. CDR3 length equals 12 residues.

Worth noting for this clone: Relative to the germline gene, one junction end is altered; a read error may explain this. The genes are TRBV28 and TRBJ2-7, with D tentatively TRBD2 (5 bases). The CDR3 spans 11 residues. Germline CDR1 reads MDHEN; CDR2 reads SYDVKM. The CDR3 spells CASGGPRHPDF. CDR3 bases: TGTGCCAGCGGAGGACCGCGACACCCTGACTTC.

The chain carries TRBV7-2 and TRBJ1-4; 8 positions agree with TRBD1. After removal of 6 bases from V and 3 bases from J, the junction contained 6 bases not matched to a gene. Germline V gives CDR1 SGHTA, CDR2 FQGNSA. This CDR3 spans 15 amino acids. CDR3 amino acids: CASRPQGAANEKLFF. In DNA, the CDR3 is TGTGCCAGCAGGCCTCAGGGGGCAGCTAATGAAAAACTGTTTTTT.

The count of this clone is one. The rearrangement uses TRBV6-5 and TRBJ1-2; 10 nucleotides agree with TRBD1. This CDR3 is built from 13 residues. Germline V lookup: CDR1 MNHEY, CDR2 SVGAGI. V gave up 7 bases and J gave up 8 bases; unmatched junction bases: 7. The CDR3, as DNA: TGTGCCAGCAAAAGGACAGGGGGGGTGGGCTACACCTTC. Translated, it gives CASKRTGGVGYTF.

The chain carries TRBV7-9 and TRBJ2-1; the match to TRBD2 covers 14 bases. The junction had 1 base not matched to a gene; V was cut back by 4 bases and J by 5 bases. The CDR3 has 15 residues. The germline gives CDR1 SEHNR, CDR2 FQNEAQ (reference sequence). The DNA of the CDR3 is TGTGCCAGCAGCTCGGGACTAGCGGGAGACAATGAGCAGTTCTTC. Translating it yields CASSSGLAGDNEQFF. The full variable domain, rest sourced from reference TRBV7-9 and TRBJ2-1, is DTGVSQNPRHKITKRGQNVTFRCDPISEHNRLYWYRQTLGQGPEFLTYFQNEAQLEKSRLLSDRFSAERPKGSFSTLEIQRTEQGDSAMYLCASSSGLAGDNEQFFGPGTRLTVL.

The rearrangement links TRBV19 to TRBJ1-1; D uncertain. Trimming took 10 bases from V and 11 from J, leaving 23 bases between them. There are 13 residues in the CDR3. In germline, CDR1 is LNHDA, CDR2 SQIVND (reference sequence). CDR3 sequence reads: CATTRGTVAGAFF. The CDR3 DNA is TGTGCCACCACCCGGGGTACTGTTGCGGGGGCTTTCTTT.